A single T cell receptor (beta chain) is shown here with its context. This entry belongs to a study of blood T cell repertoires in COVID-19. TCRdb's table, derived via immunoSEQ multiplex PCR, lists solely in-frame clones and lacks some. The repertoire holds about 180,000 clones, with approximately 90% as singletons. J lost 6 bases, V lost 1 base, and 5 bases had no gene match. This CDR3 is 15 amino acids long. The germline gives CDR1 SEHNR, CDR2 FQNEAQ (reference sequence). The chain combines TRBV7-9 with TRBJ1-4, with 7 bases matching TRBD1. This sequence was found in a woman aged 50 to 60 with acute or convalescent COVID-19. Sequences were obtained from peripheral blood. CDR3 sequence (DNA): TGTGCCAGCAGCTTAGAGGGGGCGCCGTATGAAAAACTGTTTTTT. This gives the protein CASSLEGAPYEKLFF.